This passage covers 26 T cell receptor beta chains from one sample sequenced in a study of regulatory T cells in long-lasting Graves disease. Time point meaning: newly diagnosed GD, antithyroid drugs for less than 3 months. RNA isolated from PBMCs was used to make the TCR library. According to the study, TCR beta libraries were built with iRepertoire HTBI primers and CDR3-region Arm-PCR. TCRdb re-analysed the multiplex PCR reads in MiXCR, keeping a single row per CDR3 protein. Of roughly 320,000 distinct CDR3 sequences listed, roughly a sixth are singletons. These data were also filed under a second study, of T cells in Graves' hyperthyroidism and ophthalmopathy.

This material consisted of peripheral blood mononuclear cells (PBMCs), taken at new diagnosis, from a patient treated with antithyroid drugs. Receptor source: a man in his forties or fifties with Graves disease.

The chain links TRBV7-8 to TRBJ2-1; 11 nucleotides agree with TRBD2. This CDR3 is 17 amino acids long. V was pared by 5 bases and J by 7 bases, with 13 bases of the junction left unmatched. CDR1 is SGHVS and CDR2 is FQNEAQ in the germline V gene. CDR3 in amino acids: CASSPKLTSGVVNEQFF. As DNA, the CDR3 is TGTGCCAGCAGCCCCAAACTGACTAGCGGGGTGGTAAATGAGCAGTTCTTC.

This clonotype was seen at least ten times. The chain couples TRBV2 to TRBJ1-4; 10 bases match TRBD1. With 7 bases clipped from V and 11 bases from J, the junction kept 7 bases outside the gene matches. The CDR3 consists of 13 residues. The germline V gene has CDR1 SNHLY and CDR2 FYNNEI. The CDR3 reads CASNGQGGLKLFF. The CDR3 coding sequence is TGTGCCAGCAACGGACAGGGGGGTTTGAAACTGTTTTTT.

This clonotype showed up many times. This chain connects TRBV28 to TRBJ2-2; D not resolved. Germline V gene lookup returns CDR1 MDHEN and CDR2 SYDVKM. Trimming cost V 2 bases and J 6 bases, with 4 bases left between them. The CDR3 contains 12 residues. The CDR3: CASSLGSGELFF. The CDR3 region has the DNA TGTGCCAGCAGTTTAGGTTCCGGGGAGCTGTTTTTT.

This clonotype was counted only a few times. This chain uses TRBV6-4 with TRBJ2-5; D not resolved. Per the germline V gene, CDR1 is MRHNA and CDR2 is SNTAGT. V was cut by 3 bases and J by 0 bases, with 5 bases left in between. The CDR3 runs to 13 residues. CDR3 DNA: TGTGCCAGCAGTGAAGGACACCAAGAGACCCAGTACTTC. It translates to CASSEGHQETQYF.

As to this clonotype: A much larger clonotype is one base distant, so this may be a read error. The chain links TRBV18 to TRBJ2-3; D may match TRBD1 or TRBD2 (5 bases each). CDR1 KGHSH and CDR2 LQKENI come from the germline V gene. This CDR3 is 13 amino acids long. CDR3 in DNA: TGTGCCAGCTCACCCGGGAACACAGGTACGCAGTATTTT. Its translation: CASSPGNTGTQYF.

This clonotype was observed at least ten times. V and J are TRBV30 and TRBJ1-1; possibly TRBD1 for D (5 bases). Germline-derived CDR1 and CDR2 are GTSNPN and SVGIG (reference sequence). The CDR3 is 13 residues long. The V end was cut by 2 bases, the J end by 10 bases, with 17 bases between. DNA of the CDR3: TGTGCCTGGAGTATTGGGGGAAAATATCGAGCTTTCTTT. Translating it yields CAWSIGGKYRAFF.

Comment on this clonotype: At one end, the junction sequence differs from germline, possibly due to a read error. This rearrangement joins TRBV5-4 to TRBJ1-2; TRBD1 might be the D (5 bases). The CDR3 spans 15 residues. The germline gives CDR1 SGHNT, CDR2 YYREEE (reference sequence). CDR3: CASSLDRLTGDGCTF. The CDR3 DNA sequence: TGTGCCAGCAGCTTGGACCGGCTCACAGGAGATGGCTGCACCTTC.

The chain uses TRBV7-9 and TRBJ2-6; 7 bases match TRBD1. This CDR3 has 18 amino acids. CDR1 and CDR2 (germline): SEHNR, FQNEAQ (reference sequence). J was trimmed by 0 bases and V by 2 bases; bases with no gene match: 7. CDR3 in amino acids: CASSLYGQVISGANVLTF. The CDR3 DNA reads TGTGCCAGCAGCTTATATGGACAGGTGATCTCTGGGGCCAACGTCCTGACTTTC.

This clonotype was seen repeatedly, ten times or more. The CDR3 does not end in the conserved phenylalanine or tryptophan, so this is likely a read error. CDR3 protein: CASSPLYPAETQYS. CDR3 bases: TGTGCCAGCAGCCCCTTGTATCCGGCAGAGACCCAGTACTCC. The gene calls are TRBV5-6 and TRBJ2-5; D gene unclear. This CDR3 has 14 residues. The germline V gene encodes CDR1 SGHDT and CDR2 YYEEEE. Trimming removed 4 bases from V and 4 bases from J, with 14 bases in between.

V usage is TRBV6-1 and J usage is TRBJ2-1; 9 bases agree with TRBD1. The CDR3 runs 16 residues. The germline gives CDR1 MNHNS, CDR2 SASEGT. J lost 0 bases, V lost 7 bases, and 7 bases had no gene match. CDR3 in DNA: TGTGCCAGCACCCTTCAGACAGGGGGCTCCTACAATGAGCAGTTCTTC. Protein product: CASTLQTGGSYNEQFF.

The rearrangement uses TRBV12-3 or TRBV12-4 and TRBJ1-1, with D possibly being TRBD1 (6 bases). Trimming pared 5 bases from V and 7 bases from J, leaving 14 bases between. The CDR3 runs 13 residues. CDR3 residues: CASSSLGGGEAFF. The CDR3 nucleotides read TGTGCCAGCAGTAGCCTAGGGGGGGGTGAAGCTTTCTTT.

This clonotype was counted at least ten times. This chain's CDR3 is CSVASTSGGAHEQYF. The CDR3, as DNA: TGCAGCGTTGCTTCAACTAGCGGGGGGGCGCACGAGCAGTACTTC. The chain carries TRBV29-1 and TRBJ2-7; TRBD2 agrees at 13 bases. The CDR3 is 15 amino acids. Germline V gene lookup returns CDR1 SQVTM and CDR2 ANQGSEA. The trim removed 4 bases at V and 5 bases at J, leaving 8 bases unmatched.

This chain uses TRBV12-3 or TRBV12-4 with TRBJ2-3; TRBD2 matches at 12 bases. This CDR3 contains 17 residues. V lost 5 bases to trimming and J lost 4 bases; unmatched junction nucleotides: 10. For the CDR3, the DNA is TGTGCCAGCAGTACTGGACTAGCGGGACCCCCGGCAGATACGCAGTATTTT. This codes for CASSTGLAGPPADTQYF.

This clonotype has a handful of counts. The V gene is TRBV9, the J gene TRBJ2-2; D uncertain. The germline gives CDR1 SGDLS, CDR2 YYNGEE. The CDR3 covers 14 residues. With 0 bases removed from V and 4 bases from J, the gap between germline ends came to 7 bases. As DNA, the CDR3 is TGTGCCAGCAGCGTAGCCGGGTCCACCGGGGAGCTGTTTTTT. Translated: CASSVAGSTGELFF. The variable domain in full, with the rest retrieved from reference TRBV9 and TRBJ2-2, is DSGVTQTPKHLITATGQRVTLRCSPRSGDLSVYWYQQSLDQGLQFLIQYYNGEERAKGNILERFSAQQFPDLHSELNLSSLELGDSALYFCASSVAGSTGELFFGEGSRLTVL.

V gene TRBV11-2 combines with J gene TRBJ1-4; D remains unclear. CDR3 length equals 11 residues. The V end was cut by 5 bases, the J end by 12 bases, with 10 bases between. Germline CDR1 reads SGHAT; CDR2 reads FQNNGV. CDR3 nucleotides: TGTGCCAGCAGCCACGACGGGGAACTGTTTTTT. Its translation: CASSHDGELFF.

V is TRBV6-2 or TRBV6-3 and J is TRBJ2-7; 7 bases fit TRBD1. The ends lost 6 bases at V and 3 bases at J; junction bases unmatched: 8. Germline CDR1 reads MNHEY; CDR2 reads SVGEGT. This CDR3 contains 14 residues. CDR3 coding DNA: TGTGCCAGCAGGCCGCGACAGGGTTTCTACGAGCAGTACTTC. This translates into CASRPRQGFYEQYF.

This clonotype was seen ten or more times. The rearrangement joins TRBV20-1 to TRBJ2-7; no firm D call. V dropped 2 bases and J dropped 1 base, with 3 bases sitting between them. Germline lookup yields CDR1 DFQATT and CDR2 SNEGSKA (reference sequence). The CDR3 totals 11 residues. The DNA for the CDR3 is TGCAGTGCTAGACCATCCTACGAGCAGTACTTC. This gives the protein CSARPSYEQYF.

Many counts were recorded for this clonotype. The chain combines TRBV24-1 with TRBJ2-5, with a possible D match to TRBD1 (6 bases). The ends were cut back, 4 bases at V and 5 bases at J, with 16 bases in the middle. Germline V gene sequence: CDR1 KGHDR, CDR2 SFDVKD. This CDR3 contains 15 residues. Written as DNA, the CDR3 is TGTGCCACCAGTGAGCCACAGGGAAAGGGGGAGACCCAGTACTTC. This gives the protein CATSEPQGKGETQYF.

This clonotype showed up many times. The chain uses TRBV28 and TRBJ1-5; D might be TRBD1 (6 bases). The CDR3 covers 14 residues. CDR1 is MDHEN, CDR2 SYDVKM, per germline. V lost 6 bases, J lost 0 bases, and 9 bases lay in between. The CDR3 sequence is CASRDSYSNQPQHF. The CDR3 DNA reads TGTGCCAGCAGGGACAGCTATAGCAATCAGCCCCAGCATTTT.

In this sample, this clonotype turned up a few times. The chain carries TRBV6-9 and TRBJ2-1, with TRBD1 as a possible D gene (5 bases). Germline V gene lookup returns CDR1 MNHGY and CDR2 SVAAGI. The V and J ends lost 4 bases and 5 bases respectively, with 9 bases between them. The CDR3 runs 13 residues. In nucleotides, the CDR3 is TGTGCCAGCAGTTCGCAGGGTAACAATGAGCAGTTCTTC. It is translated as CASSSQGNNEQFF.

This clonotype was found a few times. The CDR3 DNA is TGCGCCAGCGCGGGACAGAGCACAGATACGCAGTATTTT. Its protein product is CASAGQSTDTQYF. V and J are TRBV5-1 and TRBJ2-3; D might be TRBD1 (7 bases). Trimming took off 7 bases at V and 0 bases at J, with 9 bases between the two ends. The germline CDR1 and CDR2 sequences are SGHRS and YFSETQ. The CDR3 extends over 13 amino acids.

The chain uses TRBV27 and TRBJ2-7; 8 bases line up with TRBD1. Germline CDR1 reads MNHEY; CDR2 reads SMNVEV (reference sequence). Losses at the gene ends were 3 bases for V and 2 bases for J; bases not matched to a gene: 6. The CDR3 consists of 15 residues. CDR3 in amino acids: CASSFYGTGAYEQYF. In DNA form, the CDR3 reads TGTGCCAGCAGTTTCTACGGGACAGGAGCCTACGAGCAGTACTTC.

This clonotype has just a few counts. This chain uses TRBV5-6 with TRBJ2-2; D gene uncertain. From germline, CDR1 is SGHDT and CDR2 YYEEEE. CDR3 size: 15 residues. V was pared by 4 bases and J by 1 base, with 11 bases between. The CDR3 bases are TGTGCCAGCAGCCCCCGGGCTAAGAACACCGGGGAGCTGTTTTTT. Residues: CASSPRAKNTGELFF.

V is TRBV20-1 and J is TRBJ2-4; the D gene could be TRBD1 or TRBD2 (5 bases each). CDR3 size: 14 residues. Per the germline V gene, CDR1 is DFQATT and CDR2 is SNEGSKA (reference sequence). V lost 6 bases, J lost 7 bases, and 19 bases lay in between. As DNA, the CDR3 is TGCAGTGCCCCAGAAAGGGGCTCTAGCAACATTCAGTACTTC. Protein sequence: CSAPERGSSNIQYF.

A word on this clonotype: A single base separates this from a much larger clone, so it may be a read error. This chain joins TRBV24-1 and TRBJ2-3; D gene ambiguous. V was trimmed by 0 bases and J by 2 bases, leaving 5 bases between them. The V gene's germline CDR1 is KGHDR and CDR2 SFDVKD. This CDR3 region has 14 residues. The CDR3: CATSDLSHTDTQYF. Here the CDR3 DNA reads TGTGCCACCAGTGATTTGTCCCACACAGATACGCAGTATTTT.

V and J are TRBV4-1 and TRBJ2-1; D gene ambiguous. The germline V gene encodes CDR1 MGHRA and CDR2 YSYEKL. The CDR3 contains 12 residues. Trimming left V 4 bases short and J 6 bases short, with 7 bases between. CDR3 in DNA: TGCGCCAGCAGCCGAAACTTCAATGAGCAGTTCTTC. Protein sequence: CASSRNFNEQFF.